A single sample is the source of the 31 T cell receptor beta chains below, sequenced in a study of blood T cell repertoires in COVID-19. Sequenced by immunoSEQ multiplex PCR; TCRdb stores in-frame clones only, minus some. The sample yields about 110,000 clones, roughly 85% seen once. Sequenced material: peripheral blood. The receptors originated from a human donor in a cohort sampled during active COVID-19.

The CDR3 DNA reads TGTGCCACCAGCAGAGATCTCGGGAGGGCCTACAATGAGCAGTTCTTC. Its protein product is CATSRDLGRAYNEQFF. The chain uses TRBV15 and TRBJ2-1; 8 positions agree with TRBD2. From germline, CDR1 is LNHNV and CDR2 YYDKDF (reference sequence). Germline trimming cut 0 bases from V and 2 bases from J; bases unmatched to any gene: 3. This CDR3 has 16 amino acids. The full variable domain, with the rest looked up from reference TRBV15 and TRBJ2-1, is DAMVIQNPRYQVTQFGKPVTLSCSQTLNHNVMYWYQQKSSQAPKLLFHYYDKDFNNEADTPDNFQSRRPNTSFCFLDIRSPGLGDTAMYLCATSRDLGRAYNEQFFGPGTRLTVL.

The gene calls are TRBV11-2 and TRBJ2-7, with 12 bases identical to TRBD2. Per the germline V gene, CDR1 is SGHAT and CDR2 is FQNNGV. V lost 1 base to trimming and J lost 2 bases; unmatched junction nucleotides: 9. The CDR3 length is 18 residues. The CDR3 sequence is CASSLALRTSGVPYEQYF. The CDR3 DNA follows: TGTGCCAGCAGCTTAGCTTTAAGGACTAGCGGGGTTCCCTACGAGCAGTACTTC.

The rearrangement links TRBV6-5 to TRBJ2-6; perhaps TRBD2 as D (5 bases). CDR3 length: 15 amino acids. With 7 bases removed from V and 0 bases from J, the gap between germline ends came to 10 bases. Looked up from germline, CDR1 is MNHEY and CDR2 is SVGAGI. CDR3 in amino acids: CASNTRASGANVLTF. The CDR3 DNA sequence: TGTGCCAGCAATACTAGGGCCTCTGGGGCCAACGTCCTGACTTTC.

This chain connects TRBV21-1 to TRBJ2-5; no check of the table's D call, TRBD1, against the DNA was made. TRBV21-1 is assigned pseudogene status. There are 16 residues in the CDR3. The CDR3 here is CASSKGGRGRRETQYF. In DNA, the CDR3 is TGTGCCAGCAGCAAAGGAGGCAGGGGGCGCAGGGAGACCCAGTACTTC.

The rearrangement joins TRBV5-6 to TRBJ2-1; D gene ambiguous. Germline values: CDR1 SGHDT, CDR2 YYEEEE. This CDR3 contains 11 residues. Trimming pared 2 bases from V and 10 bases from J, leaving 7 bases between. The CDR3 nucleotides read TGTGCCAGCAGCTTATTCCGGGAGCAGTTCTTC. Translation gives CASSLFREQFF. Complete variable domain (other parts from reference TRBV5-6 and TRBJ2-1): DAGVTQSPTHLIKTRGQQVTLRCSPKSGHDTVSWYQQALGQGPQFIFQYYEEEERQRGNFPDRFSGHQFPNYSSELNVNALLLGDSALYLCASSLFREQFFGPGTRLTVL.

This clone was detected a few times. V is TRBV5-1 and J is TRBJ1-1, with 7 bases fitting TRBD1. Germline values: CDR1 SGHRS, CDR2 YFSETQ. The CDR3 has 15 residues. V dropped 0 bases and J dropped 3; count of bases not matched to a gene: 5. As DNA, the CDR3 is TGCGCCAGCAGCTTGGGCCGCACAGGGGACACTGAAGCTTTCTTT. This gives the protein CASSLGRTGDTEAFF.

The chain has TRBV6-1 and TRBJ1-6; 9 bases fit TRBD1. J was trimmed by 5 bases and V by 0 bases; bases with no gene match: 2. The germline gives CDR1 MNHNS, CDR2 SASEGT. The CDR3 sequence is 16 residues long. The CDR3 reads CASSEAYRGHNSPLHF. The CDR3 nucleotides read TGTGCCAGCAGTGAAGCGTACAGGGGGCATAATTCACCCCTCCACTTT.

The chain links TRBV7-3 to TRBJ2-2; 8 bases are a match to TRBD2. This CDR3 region has 19 residues. V was clipped by 4 bases and J by 2 bases; unmatched bases: 15. Germline CDR1 and CDR2: SGHTA and FQGTGA. As DNA, the CDR3 is TGTGCCAGCAGCTCCGGCGGGGGGCTACGGAACTCAAACACCGGGGAGCTGTTTTTT. It translates to CASSSGGGLRNSNTGELFF. Full variable domain (rest looked up from reference TRBV7-3 and TRBJ2-2): GAGVSQTPSNKVTEKGKYVELRCDPISGHTALYWYRQSLGQGPEFLIYFQGTGAADDSGLPNDRFFAVRPEGSVSTLKIQRTERGDSAVYLCASSSGGGLRNSNTGELFFGEGSRLTVL.

The genes are TRBV5-6 and TRBJ2-2, with 7 nucleotides matching TRBD1. The CDR3 spans 17 residues. CDR1 SGHDT and CDR2 YYEEEE come from the germline V gene. V lost 1 base to trimming and J lost 0 bases; unmatched junction nucleotides: 6. CDR3 residues: CASSLSLQGANTGELFF. Here the CDR3 DNA reads TGTGCCAGCAGCTTGTCTTTGCAGGGGGCGAACACCGGGGAGCTGTTTTTT.

V is TRBV10-1 and J is TRBJ2-1, with D perhaps TRBD1 (6 bases). This CDR3 comprises 16 residues. V was cut by 3 bases and J by 2 bases, with 14 bases left in between. CDR1 is WNHNN, CDR2 SYGVQD, per germline (reference sequence). The CDR3 coding sequence is TGCGCCAGCAGTGACCCGGGGCAGGGGACCTACAATGAGCAGTTCTTC. It is translated as CASSDPGQGTYNEQFF.

In DNA form, the CDR3 reads TGTGCCAGCTCACCCCTGTCAGGCTACGAGCAGTACTTC. Its protein product is CASSPLSGYEQYF. The chain uses TRBV18 and TRBJ2-7; D unclear. Trimming stripped 3 bases from V and 3 bases from J, with 9 bases between. This CDR3 is 13 amino acids long. The germline V gene encodes CDR1 KGHSH and CDR2 LQKENI.

This rearrangement joins TRBV7-9 to TRBJ2-2, with 8 bases aligning to TRBD1. The CDR3 length is 15 residues. Germline-derived CDR1 and CDR2 are SEHNR and FQNEAQ (reference sequence). Trimming removed 9 bases from V and 2 bases from J; junction bases left unmatched: 8. The CDR3 loop reads CASTQGASNTGELFF. CDR3 bases: TGTGCCAGTACTCAGGGGGCTTCAAACACCGGGGAGCTGTTTTTT. The full variable domain, rest sourced from reference TRBV7-9 and TRBJ2-2, is DTGVSQNPRHKITKRGQNVTFRCDPISEHNRLYWYRQTLGQGPEFLTYFQNEAQLEKSRLLSDRFSAERPKGSFSTLEIQRTEQGDSAMYLCASTQGASNTGELFFGEGSRLTVL.

This clone appeared once. Other DNA sequences within the sample encode an identical CDR3. V is TRBV27 and J is TRBJ2-7; D perhaps matches TRBD1 (5 bases). Trimming took 5 bases from V and 2 from J, leaving 10 bases between them. The CDR3 is 13 amino acids. Germline values: CDR1 MNHEY, CDR2 SMNVEV (reference sequence). The chain's CDR3 is CASSLRVTYEQYF. The CDR3 region has the DNA TGTGCCAGCAGTCTCAGGGTCACCTACGAGCAGTACTTC.

The genes are TRBV5-5 and TRBJ1-2; D not certain. V was shortened by 4 bases and J by 8 bases, with 12 bases between the two germline ends. CDR3 length: 12 residues. Germline V lookup: CDR1 SGHKS, CDR2 YYEKEE (reference sequence). The CDR3: CASSGEAGGYTF. DNA of the CDR3: TGTGCCAGCAGCGGGGAGGCAGGCGGCTACACCTTC.

V usage is TRBV19 and J usage is TRBJ1-5; D may be TRBD1 (6 bases). V lost 10 bases to trimming and J lost 3 bases, with 13 bases between them. The CDR3 consists of 13 residues. From germline, CDR1 is LNHDA and CDR2 SQIVND (reference sequence). The CDR3 DNA reads as TGTGCCATACAGGGCCGTCCCAATCAGCCCCAGCATTTT. Translated: CAIQGRPNQPQHF.

The CDR3 DNA follows: TGTGCCAGCAGTGAAGCGCTCTCCAGGGAAGCCTACGAGCAGTACTTC. It codes for CASSEALSREAYEQYF. V usage is TRBV6-1 and J usage is TRBJ2-7; weak D call: TRBD1 (5 bases). Trimming stripped 0 bases from V and 2 bases from J, with 14 bases between. Germline V lookup: CDR1 MNHNS, CDR2 SASEGT. This CDR3 has 16 residues.

CDR3 amino acids: CASSPPGQGNSPLHF. Written as DNA, the CDR3 is TGTGCCAGCTCACCACCGGGACAGGGGAATTCACCCCTCCACTTT. The chain recombines TRBV18 with TRBJ1-6; 10 nucleotides align to TRBD1. Trimming removed 0 bases from V and 7 bases from J; junction bases left unmatched: 0. Germline CDR1 reads KGHSH; CDR2 reads LQKENI. The CDR3 extends over 15 amino acids. Full variable domain (missing parts from reference TRBV18 and TRBJ1-6): NAGVMQNPRHLVRRRGQEARLRCSPMKGHSHVYWYRQLPEEGLKFMVYLQKENIIDESGMPKERFSAEFPKEGPSILRIQQVVRGDSAAYFCASSPPGQGNSPLHFGNGTRLTVT.

This chain connects TRBV7-2 to TRBJ2-3; TRBD2 matches at 8 bases. Germline V gene sequence: CDR1 SGHTA, CDR2 FQGNSA. The CDR3 contains 16 residues. Germline trimming cut 4 bases from V and 5 bases from J; bases unmatched to any gene: 11. CDR3 nucleotide sequence: TGTGCCAGCAGCTCCGGACTAGCTGGGGTTATAGATACGCAGTATTTT. Protein sequence: CASSSGLAGVIDTQYF.

This clone is a singleton in its sample. The genes are TRBV2 and TRBJ2-2; D unclear. Germline assignment: CDR1 SNHLY and CDR2 FYNNEI. The ends were cut back, 1 base at V and 3 bases at J, with 6 bases in the middle. This CDR3 comprises 14 residues. CDR3 amino acids: CASSEVFDTGELFF. CDR3 sequence (DNA): TGTGCCAGCAGTGAAGTGTTCGACACCGGGGAGCTGTTTTTT.

The CDR3 DNA is TGTGCCAGCAGCCCTACAGATAGGATAGCGGGGGGGCCGTTTGACGAGCAGTACTTC. This encodes CASSPTDRIAGGPFDEQYF. The chain couples TRBV27 to TRBJ2-7; 11 bases line up with TRBD2. The CDR3 totals 19 residues. Looked up from germline, CDR1 is MNHEY and CDR2 is SMNVEV (reference sequence). V trimming: 6 bases; J trimming: 5 bases; junction bases outside the gene matches: 21.

This chain links TRBV6-2 or TRBV6-3 with TRBJ2-1; TRBD2 matches 7 bases. The CDR3 contains 17 residues. CDR1 and CDR2 from the germline V gene are MNHEY and SVGEGT. V shed 6 bases and J 0 bases; nucleotides not matched to a gene: 11. The CDR3 bases are TGTGCCAGCAGCTCGTTAAGCGGGGTCAGCTCCTACAATGAGCAGTTCTTC. Protein: CASSSLSGVSSYNEQFF.

This clone was found a few times. Other DNA sequences from this sample encode an identical CDR3 as well. The genes are TRBV29-1 and TRBJ2-5; D uncertain. The length of the CDR3 is 14 residues. Trimming left V 3 bases short and J 2 bases short, with 13 bases between. Germline V lookup: CDR1 SQVTM, CDR2 ANQGSEA. The CDR3 coding sequence is TGCAGCGTTGACGGTCCTAGTGGGCAAGAGACCCAGTACTTC. Residues: CSVDGPSGQETQYF. The variable domain in full, completed from reference TRBV29-1 and TRBJ2-5, reads SAVISQKPSRDICQRGTSLTIQCQVDSQVTMMFWYRQQPGQSLTLIATANQGSEATYESGFVIDKFPISRPNLTFSTLTVSNMSPEDSSIYLCSVDGPSGQETQYFGPGTRLLVL.

This clone was counted a single time. The chain is built from TRBV14 and TRBJ1-1; TRBD1 matches at 8 bases. Germline V gives CDR1 SGHDN, CDR2 FVKESK. The length of the CDR3 is 14 residues. Germline trimming cut 4 bases from V and 0 bases from J; bases unmatched to any gene: 1. The CDR3 bases are TGTGCCAGCAGCCTACAGGGGGTGAACACTGAAGCTTTCTTT. Protein product: CASSLQGVNTEAFF.

A single count supports this clone. The rearrangement uses TRBV7-9 and TRBJ2-1; the D is unclear. CDR1 and CDR2 (germline): SEHNR, FQNEAQ (reference sequence). Trimming pared 4 bases from V and 8 bases from J, leaving 15 bases between. The CDR3 loop spans 14 amino acids. The CDR3 region has the DNA TGTGCCAGCAGCTCCTACTGGGCGACCCATGAGCAGTTCTTC. This translates into CASSSYWATHEQFF.

The chain joins TRBV12-3 or TRBV12-4 to TRBJ2-1; 7 bases line up with TRBD1. The ends lost 3 bases at V and 7 bases at J; junction bases unmatched: 3. The CDR3 runs 13 residues. The CDR3 coding sequence is TGTGCCAGCAGTTTGGACAGGCGGAATGAGCAGTTCTTC. Encoded protein: CASSLDRRNEQFF.

This chain joins TRBV4-1 and TRBJ2-3; D gene unclear. V lost 1 base, J lost 2 bases, and 10 bases lay in between. The CDR3 runs to 15 residues. Germline V gives CDR1 MGHRA, CDR2 YSYEKL. DNA for the CDR3: TGCGCCAGCAGCCAAGTTTCAGTACCCACAGATACGCAGTATTTT. This encodes CASSQVSVPTDTQYF.

The chain is built from TRBV18 and TRBJ2-1; 8 nucleotides agree with TRBD1. V shed 0 bases, J shed 9 bases, and the junction held 10 bases outside the gene matches. The CDR3 runs 16 residues. CDR1 and CDR2 from the germline V gene are KGHSH and LQKENI. The CDR3 DNA sequence: TGTGCCAGCTCACCACCGGAGACAGGGGTTCTTGGTGAGCAGTTCTTC. This gives the protein CASSPPETGVLGEQFF.

DNA of the CDR3: TGTGCCAGCAAATCCGGGACAGGGGGTATCACTGAAGCTTTCTTT. It encodes CASKSGTGGITEAFF. The chain employs TRBV6-5 and TRBJ1-1; TRBD1 matches at 11 bases. With V trimmed by 7 bases and J by 4 bases, 8 bases remained unmatched. Germline CDR1 reads MNHEY; CDR2 reads SVGAGI. This CDR3 is 15 amino acids long.

The genes are TRBV9 and TRBJ2-1, with 9 bases that match TRBD2. J was trimmed by 3 bases and V by 1 base; bases with no gene match: 2. Germline assignment: CDR1 SGDLS and CDR2 YYNGEE. The CDR3 sequence is 15 residues long. CDR3 region: CASSVRLADYNEQFF. The DNA of the CDR3 is TGTGCCAGCAGCGTACGACTAGCGGACTACAATGAGCAGTTCTTC.

The V gene is TRBV5-1, the J gene TRBJ1-2, with unresolved D. In germline, CDR1 is SGHRS, CDR2 YFSETQ. The CDR3 is 13 amino acids. The V and J ends lost 4 bases and 6 bases respectively, with 13 bases between them. The DNA for the CDR3 is TGCGCCAGCAGCGCCAGTGGAGAACATGGCTACACCTTC. It encodes CASSASGEHGYTF. The entire variable domain, with the rest obtained from reference TRBV5-1 and TRBJ1-2, is as follows: KAGVTQTPRYLIKTRGQQVTLSCSPISGHRSVSWYQQTPGQGLQFLFEYFSETQRNKGNFPGRFSGRQFSNSRSEMNVSTLELGDSALYLCASSASGEHGYTFGSGTRLTVV.

The V gene is TRBV7-3, the J gene TRBJ1-1; 8 nucleotides match TRBD1. Trimming removed 5 bases from V and 1 base from J; junction bases left unmatched: 6. Germline V CDR1 and CDR2: SGHTA, FQGTGA. The CDR3 extends over 15 amino acids. DNA for the CDR3: TGTGCCAGCAGCACGATCGGACAGGGGAACACTGAAGCTTTCTTT. Translated, it gives CASSTIGQGNTEAFF.